The sequence of this T cell receptor beta chain was determined in a study of identical twins. A universal primer site came from template switching; cDNA carried unique molecular identifiers. TCRdb processed the 5' RACE reads anew with MiXCR; each CDR3 protein has one entry. Found here are about 250,000 distinct CDR3 sequences, about 8.3% of them singletons; the top ten hold less than 4%. Overall study findings and caveats: Out-of-frame TCR alpha sharing in monozygotic twins exceeded recombination model predictions. Sequences that were out-of-frame, alpha and twin-shared displayed an excess of low generation probability.

The germline gives CDR1 SGHDN, CDR2 FVKESK. With 0 bases removed from V and 0 bases from J, the gap between germline ends came to 11 bases. The CDR3 totals 16 residues. In the case of this clonotype: The target antigen is unknown.

A further study also used this sample, focusing on yellow fever vaccine responses in identical twins. That paper states: Twins reportedly appeared to share part of their vaccine T cell response while keeping part individual.

Sequenced input: CD8+ T cells sorted from blood. This chain links TRBV14 with TRBJ2-5, with D unclear. The receptor was isolated from a woman aged 18-35 years in good health. The CDR3 DNA reads as TGTGCCAGCAGCCAAGATTGGGCTGGGTACCAAGAGACCCAGTACTTC. This translates into CASSQDWAGYQETQYF.